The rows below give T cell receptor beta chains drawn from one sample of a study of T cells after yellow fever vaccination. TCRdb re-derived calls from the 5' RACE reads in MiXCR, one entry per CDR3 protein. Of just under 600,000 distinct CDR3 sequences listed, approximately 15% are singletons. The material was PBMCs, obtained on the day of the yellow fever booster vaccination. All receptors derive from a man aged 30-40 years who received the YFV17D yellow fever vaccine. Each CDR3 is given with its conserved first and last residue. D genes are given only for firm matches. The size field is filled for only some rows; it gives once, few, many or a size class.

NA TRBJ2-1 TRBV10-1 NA CASSEQLYRERGEQFF TGCGCCAGCAGTGAACAATTGTACAGGGAGCGCGGTGAGCAGTTCTTC
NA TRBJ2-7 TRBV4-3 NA CASSQGGAGQTYEQYF TGCGCCAGCAGCCAGGGAGGAGCGGGCCAAACCTACGAGCAGTACTTC
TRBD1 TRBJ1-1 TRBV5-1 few CASSVDRHEAFF TGCGCCAGCAGCGTGGACAGGCATGAAGCTTTCTTT
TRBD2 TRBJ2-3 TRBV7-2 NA CASSFLPSGGRSDTQYF TGTGCCAGCAGCTTTCTCCCCAGCGGGGGACGGTCGGATACGCAGTATTTT
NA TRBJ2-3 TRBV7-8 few CASSQYGDTQYF TGTGCCAGCAGCCAGTATGGGGATACGCAGTATTTT
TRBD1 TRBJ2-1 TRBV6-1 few CASSPGTGVGNEQFF TGTGCCAGCAGTCCCGGGACAGGGGTGGGCAATGAGCAGTTCTTC
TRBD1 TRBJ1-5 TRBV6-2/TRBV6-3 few CASSYSSIQGAGNQPQHF TGTGCCAGCAGTTACTCGAGCATCCAGGGGGCGGGTAATCAGCCCCAGCATTTT
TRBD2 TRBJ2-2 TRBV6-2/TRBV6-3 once CASIDSGLAGATGELFF TGTGCCAGCATCGACTCGGGACTAGCGGGAGCCACCGGGGAGCTGTTTTTT
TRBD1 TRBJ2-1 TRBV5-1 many CASSETGISEQFF TGCGCCAGCAGCGAGACAGGGATCTCTGAGCAGTTCTTC
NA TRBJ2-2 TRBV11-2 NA CASLPYGERTGELFF TGTGCCAGCCTCCCATACGGGGAGAGGACCGGGGAGCTGTTTTTT
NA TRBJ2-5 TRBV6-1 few CASSVAQETQYF TGTGCCAGCAGTGTGGCCCAAGAGACCCAGTACTTC
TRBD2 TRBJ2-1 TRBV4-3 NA CASSQEPPSGRVKQFF TGCGCCAGCAGCCAAGAACCCCCTAGCGGGAGGGTCAAGCAGTTCTTC
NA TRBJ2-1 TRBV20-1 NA CSANEDSYNEQFF TGCAGTGCTAACGAGGATTCCTACAATGAGCAGTTCTTC
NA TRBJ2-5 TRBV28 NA CASSSGQLKTQYF TGTGCCAGCAGTTCCGGACAGCTGAAGACCCAGTACTTC
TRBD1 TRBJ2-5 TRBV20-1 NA CSAPWAGGSQETQYF TGCAGTGCCCCCTGGGCAGGGGGCTCTCAAGAGACCCAGTACTTC
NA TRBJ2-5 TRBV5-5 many CASSPEWRRGGETQYF TGTGCCAGCAGTCCGGAATGGCGTCGGGGCGGAGAGACCCAGTACTTC
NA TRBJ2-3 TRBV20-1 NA CSARTPGPDTQYF TGCAGTGCTAGAACTCCCGGACCAGATACGCAGTATTTT
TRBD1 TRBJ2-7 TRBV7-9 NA CASSLDPGQYIYEQYF TGTGCCAGCAGCTTAGACCCGGGACAGTATATCTACGAGCAGTACTTC
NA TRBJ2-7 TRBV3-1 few CASSQDGAAYEQYF TGTGCCAGCAGCCAAGATGGTGCGGCCTACGAGCAGTACTTC
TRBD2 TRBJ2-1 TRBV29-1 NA CSVEVTSGSWNNEQFF TGCAGCGTTGAAGTCACTAGCGGGAGTTGGAACAATGAGCAGTTCTTC
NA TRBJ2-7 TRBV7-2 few CASGRWDYEQYF TGTGCCAGCGGACGTTGGGACTACGAGCAGTACTTC
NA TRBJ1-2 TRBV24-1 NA CATSQGLGGSYGYTF TGTGCCACCAGTCAAGGTTTAGGGGGATCCTATGGCTACACCTTC